One and the same sample provided the 9 T cell receptor beta chains below, sequenced in a study of T cell clonotyping in hematopoietic cell transplantation. Sequencing was performed with immunoSEQ multiplex PCR; in TCRdb, only in-frame clones are kept and a portion is missing. The sample records 5,300 or so clones, more than 20% being singletons. The material was peripheral blood mononuclear cells, obtained 180 days after allogeneic stem cell transplant. The receptors originated from a male patient aged 35-50 years who had an allogeneic stem cell transplant from an unrelated donor, so the T cells may come from the graft donor. Some clones in this sample may be carry-over from other donors' samples.

This clone was recorded a few times. CDR3 sequence (DNA): TGTGCCAGCAGCTTAGTTGTCATAGCGGGGAGCTCCTACAATGAGCAGTTCTTC. It yields the protein CASSLVVIAGSSYNEQFF. J is TRBJ2-1 and V is TRBV7-8; 8 bases align to TRBD2. J was trimmed by 0 bases and V by 1 base; bases with no gene match: 8. In germline, CDR1 is SGHVS, CDR2 FQNEAQ. The CDR3 extends over 18 amino acids.

The sample holds a few counts of this clone. The gene calls are TRBV4-1 and TRBJ2-5; D gene unclear. The J call could be wrong; TRBJ2-7 is a better fit for the DNA end. The CDR3 has 13 amino acids. Germline V gene sequence: CDR1 MGHRA, CDR2 YSYEKL. DNA for the CDR3: TGCGCCAGCAGCCAAGATCAAGGGTCCGAGCAGTACTTC. It specifies CASSQDQGSEQYF.

This clone rates as large (0.1 to 1%). V is TRBV27 and J is TRBJ1-1, with no clear D. This CDR3 is 14 amino acids long. Trimming took 6 bases from V and 1 from J, leaving 12 bases between them. Germline CDR1 reads MNHEY; CDR2 reads SMNVEV (reference sequence). CDR3: CASSLPPPNTEAFF. The DNA for the CDR3 is TGTGCCAGCAGCCTCCCACCCCCGAACACTGAAGCTTTCTTT.

The chain combines TRBV7-2 with TRBJ2-3; D uncertain. Trimming shortened V by 4 bases and J by 2 bases, and 7 bases separated the two germline ends. Germline values: CDR1 SGHTA, CDR2 FQGNSA. The CDR3 has 13 residues. The CDR3 DNA reads as TGTGCCAGCAGCTACACCTACACAGATACGCAGTATTTT. Its protein product is CASSYTYTDTQYF.

The chain has TRBV28 and TRBJ2-7; 10 nucleotides line up with TRBD2. The germline V gene has CDR1 MDHEN and CDR2 SYDVKM. The CDR3 has 14 amino acids. Germline trimming cut 7 bases from V and 2 bases from J; bases unmatched to any gene: 5. The CDR3 DNA follows: TGTGCCAGCAACCCAGCGGGAGGGCCCTACGAGCAGTACTTC. Translating it yields CASNPAGGPYEQYF.

This clone was recorded a few times. The chain employs TRBV11-3 and TRBJ2-1, with D uncertain. Germline CDR1 reads SGHNT; CDR2 reads YENEEA. Trimming took 2 bases from V and 1 from J, leaving 6 bases between them. The CDR3 spans 14 residues. CDR3 region: CASSLPISYNEQFF. Here the CDR3 DNA reads TGTGCCAGCAGCTTACCTATATCCTACAATGAGCAGTTCTTC.

This clone was picked up a small number of times. The chain has TRBV5-6 and TRBJ2-7, with D unclear. The ends were cut back, 1 base at V and 0 bases at J, with 5 bases in the middle. CDR1 and CDR2 (germline): SGHDT, YYEEEE. This CDR3 has 13 residues. The CDR3 sequence is CASSLSSSYEQYF. The DNA of the CDR3 is TGTGCCAGCAGCTTGTCCAGCTCCTACGAGCAGTACTTC.

V gene TRBV30 combines with J gene TRBJ2-7; TRBD1 matches at 8 bases. The CDR3 loop spans 14 amino acids. Germline values: CDR1 GTSNPN, CDR2 SVGIG (reference sequence). J lost 4 bases, V lost 1 base, and 6 bases had no gene match. CDR3 nucleotides: TGTGCCTGGAGTGCCCAGGGGGCGGGATACGAGCAGTACTTC. Translating gives CAWSAQGAGYEQYF.

There are a few counts of this clone. J is TRBJ1-5 and V is TRBV30, with a weak D call TRBD1 (6 bases). The V and J ends lost 1 base and 5 bases respectively, with 12 bases between them. The CDR3 extends over 14 amino acids. CDR1 is GTSNPN, CDR2 SVGIG, per germline (reference sequence). In DNA form, the CDR3 reads TGTGCCTGGAGTGAGGGGGAGCACCATCAGCCCCAGCATTTT. Its translation is CAWSEGEHHQPQHF.